One and the same sample provided the 23 T cell receptor beta chains below, sequenced in a study of cytomegalovirus exposure and HLA in healthy donors. PCR amplification relied on 60 Vbeta primers (plus 13 Jbeta primers). Profiling relied on immunoSEQ multiplex PCR, and the TCRdb table lists in-frame clones only, not all of them. In the table there are around 150,000 clones, about 80% of which are singletons. What was sequenced was PBMCs. All receptors derive from a woman aged 35 to 49 in good health and CMV-seronegative.

This clone was seen a handful of times. This chain connects TRBV5-1 to TRBJ2-5, with D possibly being TRBD2 (6 bases). With 1 base removed from V and 2 bases from J, the gap between germline ends came to 12 bases. CDR3 length: 15 residues. The V gene's germline CDR1 is SGHRS and CDR2 YFSETQ. The CDR3 is CASSLMGRGQETQYF. The CDR3 DNA follows: TGCGCCAGCAGCTTGATGGGGCGGGGACAAGAGACCCAGTACTTC.

This chain links TRBV7-9 with TRBJ2-2; 10 bases are a match to TRBD1. From germline, CDR1 is SEHNR and CDR2 FQNEAQ (reference sequence). V was pared by 4 bases and J by 5 bases, with 4 bases of the junction left unmatched. CDR3 length equals 15 residues. CDR3 coding DNA: TGTGCCAGCAGCTCCGGGACAGGGGTTACCGGGGAGCTGTTTTTT. This translates into CASSSGTGVTGELFF.

This chain uses TRBV14 with TRBJ1-3; unclear D gene. The CDR3 loop spans 14 amino acids. CDR1 and CDR2 from the germline V gene are SGHDN and FVKESK. Between the trimmed V and J ends, which lost 4 bases and 0 bases, there was a span of 7 bases. The CDR3 coding sequence is TGTGCCAGCAGCCTACAGATCTCTGGAAACACCATATATTTT. Translated: CASSLQISGNTIYF.

The rearrangement uses TRBV30 and TRBJ1-5; no reliable D call. Trimming removed 1 base at V and 0 bases at J, with 4 bases between. This CDR3 region has 13 residues. In germline, CDR1 is GTSNPN, CDR2 SVGIG (reference sequence). The CDR3 DNA follows: TGTGCCTGGAGTGGAGATAGCAATCAGCCCCAGCATTTT. This codes for CAWSGDSNQPQHF.

This chain joins TRBV29-1 and TRBJ2-5, with a possible D match to TRBD1 (6 bases). The last part of the DNA fits TRBJ2-7 better; the J call may be wrong. The CDR3 extends over 13 amino acids. In germline, CDR1 is SQVTM, CDR2 ANQGSEA. CDR3 region: CSVRQAISYEQYF. The CDR3 DNA is TGCAGCGTTCGACAGGCCATCTCCTACGAGCAGTACTTC.

This chain joins TRBV6-6 and TRBJ1-1; 7 bases match TRBD1. J gave up 6 bases and V 4 bases, and 8 bases lay outside the gene matches. The CDR3 totals 14 residues. CDR1 MNHNY and CDR2 SVGAGI come from the germline V gene (reference sequence). Here the CDR3 DNA reads TGTGCCAGCAGTTCCCTGACAGGGCCCCCTGAAGCTTTCTTT. This codes for CASSSLTGPPEAFF.

The V and J genes are TRBV9 and TRBJ2-3; the D gene is possibly TRBD1 (6 bases). The CDR3 spans 16 residues. The germline V and J ends were trimmed by 2 bases and 2 bases, with 15 bases remaining between them. Germline values: CDR1 SGDLS, CDR2 YYNGEE. In nucleotides, the CDR3 is TGTGCCAGCAGCGTCGGGACAAACGATTTCACAGATACGCAGTATTTT. It encodes CASSVGTNDFTDTQYF.

This chain uses TRBV5-1 with TRBJ2-2; weak D call: TRBD1 (5 bases). CDR1 SGHRS and CDR2 YFSETQ come from the germline V gene. The CDR3 length is 13 residues. Between the trimmed V and J ends, which lost 4 bases and 7 bases, there was a span of 11 bases. The CDR3 sequence: CASSLTEDGELFF. The CDR3 coding sequence is TGCGCCAGCAGCCTGACAGAGGACGGGGAGCTGTTTTTT.

This clone was picked up one time. The chain has TRBV9 and TRBJ1-1; TRBD1 might be the D (6 bases). The germline V and J ends were trimmed by 2 bases and 3 bases, with 17 bases remaining between them. The CDR3 is made up of 16 amino acids. Germline V CDR1 and CDR2: SGDLS, YYNGEE. As DNA, the CDR3 is TGTGCCAGCAGCGTGAGGGCCGGGGGGGGGCACACTGAAGCTTTCTTT. This gives the protein CASSVRAGGGHTEAFF.

This chain connects TRBV27 to TRBJ2-7, with TRBD1 identical over 9 bases. Germline-derived CDR1 and CDR2 are MNHEY and SMNVEV (reference sequence). CDR3 length: 15 amino acids. V trimming: 0 bases; J trimming: 2 bases; junction bases outside the gene matches: 2. For the CDR3, the DNA is TGTGCCAGCAGTTTATCGACAGGGGGTACCTACGAGCAGTACTTC. This translates into CASSLSTGGTYEQYF.

The chain uses TRBV29-1 and TRBJ2-5; 10 bases are shared with TRBD1. The V gene's germline CDR1 is SQVTM and CDR2 ANQGSEA. The CDR3 is 14 amino acids. J gave up 2 bases and V 5 bases, and 5 bases lay outside the gene matches. This CDR3 reads CSVRDRGPQETQYF. The CDR3 region has the DNA TGCAGCGTTAGGGACAGGGGACCGCAAGAGACCCAGTACTTC.

The V call is TRBV5-4, the J call TRBJ2-5; D gene unclear. CDR1 SGHNT and CDR2 YYREEE come from the germline V gene (reference sequence). Trimming removed 4 bases at V and 5 bases at J, with 9 bases between. The CDR3 contains 12 residues. CDR3 sequence: CASSRPQETQYF. Here the CDR3 DNA reads TGTGCCAGCAGCCGTCCACAGGAGACCCAGTACTTC.

The chain combines TRBV10-3 with TRBJ2-2; no clear D gene. Trimming removed 2 bases at V and 3 bases at J, with 19 bases between. The CDR3 is 18 amino acids. The V gene's germline CDR1 is ENHRY and CDR2 SYGVKD. CDR3 amino acids: CAISEGYTPFLDTGELFF. The DNA of the CDR3 is TGTGCCATCAGTGAGGGTTACACCCCTTTTTTGGACACCGGGGAGCTGTTTTTT.

The chain's CDR3 is CASSKSGVENTEAFF. CDR3 nucleotide sequence: TGTGCCAGCAGCAAAAGCGGGGTAGAGAACACTGAAGCTTTCTTT. This chain joins TRBV11-2 and TRBJ1-1; D is undetermined. V was clipped by 5 bases and J by 1 base, with 14 bases between them. The CDR3 is 15 residues long. CDR1 and CDR2 (germline): SGHAT, FQNNGV.

V gene TRBV5-1 combines with J gene TRBJ2-5; 8 nucleotides match TRBD1. The germline CDR1 and CDR2 sequences are SGHRS and YFSETQ. V lost 4 bases to trimming and J lost 1 base; unmatched junction nucleotides: 3. The CDR3 is made up of 14 amino acids. The CDR3 DNA reads TGCGCCAGCAGCGGACAGGGAGCCCAAGAGACCCAGTACTTC. It yields the protein CASSGQGAQETQYF.

The V and J genes are TRBV7-9 and TRBJ2-5, with a weak D call TRBD2 (6 bases). Germline CDR1 SEHNR, CDR2 FQNEAQ (reference sequence). The CDR3 extends over 13 amino acids. The V gene lost 2 bases and the J gene lost 5 bases, with 9 bases spanning the gap. CDR3 amino acids: CASSLSGGETQYF. The CDR3 DNA follows: TGTGCCAGCAGCTTATCTGGAGGGGAGACCCAGTACTTC.

This chain links TRBV29-1 with TRBJ1-1; D gene ambiguous. CDR1 and CDR2 (germline): SQVTM, ANQGSEA. Trimming stripped 3 bases from V and 10 bases from J, with 12 bases between. The CDR3 runs 11 residues. CDR3: CSVDIGRRAFF. For the CDR3, the DNA is TGCAGCGTTGATATAGGGAGGCGAGCTTTCTTT. The variable domain in full, with the rest retrieved from reference TRBV29-1 and TRBJ1-1, is SAVISQKPSRDICQRGTSLTIQCQVDSQVTMMFWYRQQPGQSLTLIATANQGSEATYESGFVIDKFPISRPNLTFSTLTVSNMSPEDSSIYLCSVDIGRRAFFGQGTRLTVV.

The chain carries TRBV7-2 and TRBJ2-6; D gene uncertain. Looked up from germline, CDR1 is SGHTA and CDR2 is FQGNSA. Trimming removed 1 base from V and 1 base from J, with 14 bases in between. The CDR3 covers 18 residues. Here the CDR3 DNA reads TGTGCCAGCAGCTTAGTTCGCCGGGTCACTTCTGGGGCCAACGTCCTGACTTTC. Protein product: CASSLVRRVTSGANVLTF.

The chain couples TRBV10-3 to TRBJ2-1; TRBD1 is a possible D gene (6 bases). V lost 2 bases and J 5 bases, leaving 19 bases between the germline ends. The germline CDR1 and CDR2 sequences are ENHRY and SYGVKD. This CDR3 is built from 17 residues. This CDR3 reads CAISEEVLDRDNNEQFF. The CDR3 nucleotides are TGTGCCATCAGTGAGGAGGTTCTGGACAGAGATAACAATGAGCAGTTCTTC.

This clone was counted a few times. The genes are TRBV25-1 and TRBJ1-1; D ambiguous. V was trimmed by 2 bases and J by 1 base, leaving 8 bases between them. From germline, CDR1 is MGHDK and CDR2 SYGVNS. The CDR3 is 14 amino acids. In nucleotides, the CDR3 is TGTGCCAGCAGTGAACAGGAAGGGAACACTGAAGCTTTCTTT. Translation: CASSEQEGNTEAFF.

The chain links TRBV28 to TRBJ2-1, with a possible D match to TRBD1 (5 bases). Deletions cut 6 bases from V and 6 bases from J, with 18 bases between. This CDR3 comprises 15 residues. Germline V lookup: CDR1 MDHEN, CDR2 SYDVKM. The CDR3 DNA reads TGTGCCAGCAGCCCCATCAGGGCGGAAATCAATGAGCAGTTCTTC. Residues: CASSPIRAEINEQFF.

V is TRBV14 and J is TRBJ1-3, with TRBD1 matching 9 bases. The CDR3 consists of 17 residues. Germline V gene sequence: CDR1 SGHDN, CDR2 FVKESK. J lost 5 bases, V lost 1 base, and 9 bases had no gene match. Here the CDR3 DNA reads TGTGCCAGCAGCCAAGGGTGGGGGACAGGGCTCCGAAACACCATATATTTT. This sequence encodes CASSQGWGTGLRNTIYF.

This rearrangement joins TRBV21-1 to TRBJ1-1; the D call TRBD1 from the table was never checked on the DNA. TRBV21-1 is a pseudogene segment. The CDR3 runs 13 residues. The CDR3 coding sequence is TGTGCCAGCAGCGAGACAGGAGACACTGAAGCTTTCTTT. Protein: CASSETGDTEAFF.